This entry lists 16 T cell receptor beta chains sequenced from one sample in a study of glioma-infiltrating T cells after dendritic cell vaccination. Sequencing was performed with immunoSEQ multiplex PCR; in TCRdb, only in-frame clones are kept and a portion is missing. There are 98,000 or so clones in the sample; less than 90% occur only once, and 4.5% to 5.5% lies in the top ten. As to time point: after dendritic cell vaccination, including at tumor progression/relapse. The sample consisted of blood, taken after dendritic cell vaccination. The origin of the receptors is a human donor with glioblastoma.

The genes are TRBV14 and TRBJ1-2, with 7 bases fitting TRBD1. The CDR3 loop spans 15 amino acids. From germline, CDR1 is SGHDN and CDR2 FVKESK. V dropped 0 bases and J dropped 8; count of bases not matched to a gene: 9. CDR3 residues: CASSQDKGGAGGYTF. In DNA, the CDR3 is TGTGCCAGCAGCCAAGATAAAGGGGGCGCGGGGGGCTACACCTTC.

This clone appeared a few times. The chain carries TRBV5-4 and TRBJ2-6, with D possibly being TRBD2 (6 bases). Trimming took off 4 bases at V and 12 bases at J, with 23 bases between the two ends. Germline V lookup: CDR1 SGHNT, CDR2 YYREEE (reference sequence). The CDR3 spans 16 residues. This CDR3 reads CASSVSFGRGTRVLTF. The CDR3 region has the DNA TGTGCCAGCAGCGTATCATTTGGTCGGGGGACCCGCGTCCTGACTTTC.

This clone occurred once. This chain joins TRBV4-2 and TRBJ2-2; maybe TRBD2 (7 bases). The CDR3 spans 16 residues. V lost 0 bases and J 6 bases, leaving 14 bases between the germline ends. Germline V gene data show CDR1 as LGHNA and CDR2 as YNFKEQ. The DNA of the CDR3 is TGTGCCAGCAGCCAAGATGGAGGGGGGGCCGCCGGGGAGCTGTTTTTT. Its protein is CASSQDGGGAAGELFF.

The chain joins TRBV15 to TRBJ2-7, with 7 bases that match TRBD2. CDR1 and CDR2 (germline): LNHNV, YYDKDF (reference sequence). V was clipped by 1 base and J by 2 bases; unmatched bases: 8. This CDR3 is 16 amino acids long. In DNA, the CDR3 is TGTGCCACCAGCAGAGGTATTGGGACTACAACCTACGAGCAGTACTTC. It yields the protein CATSRGIGTTTYEQYF. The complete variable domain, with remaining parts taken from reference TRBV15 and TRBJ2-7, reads DAMVIQNPRYQVTQFGKPVTLSCSQTLNHNVMYWYQQKSSQAPKLLFHYYDKDFNNEADTPDNFQSRRPNTSFCFLDIRSPGLGDTAMYLCATSRGIGTTTYEQYFGPGTRLTVT.

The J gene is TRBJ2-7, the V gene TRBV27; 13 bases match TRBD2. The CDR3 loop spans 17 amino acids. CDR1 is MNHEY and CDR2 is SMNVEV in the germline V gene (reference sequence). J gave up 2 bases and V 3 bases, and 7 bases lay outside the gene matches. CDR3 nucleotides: TGTGCCAGCAGTTTTAAGATTGGGACTAGCGGGACCTACGAGCAGTACTTC. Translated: CASSFKIGTSGTYEQYF.

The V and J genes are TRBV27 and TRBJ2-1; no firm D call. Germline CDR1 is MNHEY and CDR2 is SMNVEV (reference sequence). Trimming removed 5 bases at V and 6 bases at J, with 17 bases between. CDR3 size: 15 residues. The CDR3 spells CASSPFVGVGNEQFF. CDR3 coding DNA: TGTGCCAGCAGTCCCTTCGTCGGTGTCGGCAATGAGCAGTTCTTC.

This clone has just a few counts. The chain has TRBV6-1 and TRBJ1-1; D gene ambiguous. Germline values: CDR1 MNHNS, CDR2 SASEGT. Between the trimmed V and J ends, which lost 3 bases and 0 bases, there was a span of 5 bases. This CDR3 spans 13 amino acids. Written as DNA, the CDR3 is TGTGCCAGCAGTGAGACACTGAACACTGAAGCTTTCTTT. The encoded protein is CASSETLNTEAFF.

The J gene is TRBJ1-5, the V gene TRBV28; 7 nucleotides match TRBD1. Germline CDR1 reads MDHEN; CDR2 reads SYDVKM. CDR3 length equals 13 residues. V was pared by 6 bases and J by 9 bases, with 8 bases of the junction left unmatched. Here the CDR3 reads CASRWTGTGPQHF. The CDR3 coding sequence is TGTGCCAGCAGGTGGACAGGTACCGGGCCCCAGCATTTT. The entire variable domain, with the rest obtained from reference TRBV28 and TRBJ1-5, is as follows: DVKVTQSSRYLVKRTGEKVFLECVQDMDHENMFWYRQDPGLGLRLIYFSYDVKMKEKGDIPEGYSVSREKKERFSLILESASTNQTSMYLCASRWTGTGPQHFGDGTRLSIL.

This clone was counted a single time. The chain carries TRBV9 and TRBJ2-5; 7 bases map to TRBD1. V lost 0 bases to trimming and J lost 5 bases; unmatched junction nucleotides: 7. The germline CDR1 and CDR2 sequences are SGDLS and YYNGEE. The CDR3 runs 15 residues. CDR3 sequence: CASSVDRGIIETQYF. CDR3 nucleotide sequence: TGTGCCAGCAGCGTAGACAGGGGCATTATCGAGACCCAGTACTTC. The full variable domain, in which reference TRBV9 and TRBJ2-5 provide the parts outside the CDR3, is DSGVTQTPKHLITATGQRVTLRCSPRSGDLSVYWYQQSLDQGLQFLIQYYNGEERAKGNILERFSAQQFPDLHSELNLSSLELGDSALYFCASSVDRGIIETQYFGPGTRLLVL.

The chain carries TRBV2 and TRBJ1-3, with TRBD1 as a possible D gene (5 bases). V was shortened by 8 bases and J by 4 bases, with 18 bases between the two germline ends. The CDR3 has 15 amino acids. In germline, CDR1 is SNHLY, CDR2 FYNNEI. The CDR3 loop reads CASAGGGSYGNTIYF. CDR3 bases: TGTGCCAGCGCTGGGGGGGGGTCTTACGGAAACACCATATATTTT.

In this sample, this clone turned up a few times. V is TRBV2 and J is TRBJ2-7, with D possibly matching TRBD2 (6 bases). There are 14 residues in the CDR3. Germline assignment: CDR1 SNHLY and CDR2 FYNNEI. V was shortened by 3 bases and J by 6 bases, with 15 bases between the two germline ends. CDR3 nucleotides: TGTGCCAGCAGTGATTGCGCCGGGACTTGCGAGCAGTACTTC. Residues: CASSDCAGTCEQYF.

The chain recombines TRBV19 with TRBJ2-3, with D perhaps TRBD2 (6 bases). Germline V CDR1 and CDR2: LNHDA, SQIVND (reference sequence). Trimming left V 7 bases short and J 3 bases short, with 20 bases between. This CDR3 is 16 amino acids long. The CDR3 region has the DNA TGTGCCAGTACCTTCTTCGGGGGTTCAGGGACAGATACGCAGTATTTT. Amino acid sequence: CASTFFGGSGTDTQYF.

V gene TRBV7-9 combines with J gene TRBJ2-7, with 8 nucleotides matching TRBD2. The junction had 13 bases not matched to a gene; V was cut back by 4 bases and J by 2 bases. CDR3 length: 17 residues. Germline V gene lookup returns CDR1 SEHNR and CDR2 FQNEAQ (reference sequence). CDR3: CASSSATLLAEPYEQYF. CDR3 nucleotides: TGTGCCAGCAGCTCGGCGACCCTACTAGCGGAGCCCTACGAGCAGTACTTC.

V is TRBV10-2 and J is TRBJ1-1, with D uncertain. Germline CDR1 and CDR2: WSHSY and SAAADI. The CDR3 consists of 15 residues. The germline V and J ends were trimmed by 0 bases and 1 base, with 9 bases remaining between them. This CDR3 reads CASSESNAGNTEAFF. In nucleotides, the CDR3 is TGCGCCAGCAGTGAGTCGAATGCGGGGAACACTGAAGCTTTCTTT.

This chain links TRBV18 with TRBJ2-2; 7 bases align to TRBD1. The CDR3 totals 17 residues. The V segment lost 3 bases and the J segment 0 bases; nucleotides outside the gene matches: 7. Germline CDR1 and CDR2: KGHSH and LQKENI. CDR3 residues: CASSPTGFGANTGELFF. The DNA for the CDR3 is TGTGCCAGCTCACCGACAGGGTTCGGGGCGAACACCGGGGAGCTGTTTTTT.

This CDR3 is CASTESGNTIYF. DNA of the CDR3: TGTGCCAGCACCGAGAGTGGAAACACCATATATTTT. V and J are TRBV6-1 and TRBJ1-3; no clear D gene. Germline V gene data show CDR1 as MNHNS and CDR2 as SASEGT. V dropped 7 bases and J dropped 3 bases, with 7 bases sitting between them. The CDR3 is made up of 12 amino acids.